The 19 T cell receptor beta chains below all came from one sample that was sequenced in a study of technical replicates of blood from a handful of donors. Clones were sequenced by immunoSEQ multiplex PCR, and TCRdb holds only the in-frame ones, with some missing. Of 50,000 to 70,000 clones listed, 65% to 90% were seen once; the top ten hold approximately 5.4%. The material sequenced was PBMCs. All receptors come from a human donor in good health. Some clones in this sample may be carry-over from other donors' samples.

The J gene is TRBJ1-2, the V gene TRBV15; 9 bases are shared with TRBD1. Trimming removed 4 bases from V and 1 base from J; junction bases left unmatched: 4. Germline V gene data show CDR1 as LNHNV and CDR2 as YYDKDF (reference sequence). The CDR3 is 15 residues long. The chain's CDR3 is CATSIDRGFNYGYTF. In DNA form, the CDR3 reads TGTGCCACCAGCATCGACAGGGGGTTTAACTATGGCTACACCTTC.

The CDR3 region has the DNA TGTGCCAGCAGCCAAGCGGAGCTTGGGCAGCGGTCTGGGGCCAACGTCCTGACTTTC. Encoded protein: CASSQAELGQRSGANVLTF. The chain links TRBV4-2 to TRBJ2-6, with D perhaps matching TRBD2 (5 bases). The CDR3 is made up of 19 amino acids. Trimming took 1 base from V and 1 from J, leaving 17 bases between them. Germline CDR1 is LGHNA and CDR2 is YNFKEQ.

The chain links TRBV15 to TRBJ2-7; D is unclear. The length of the CDR3 is 16 residues. The V and J ends lost 0 bases and 5 bases respectively, with 17 bases between them. CDR1 is LNHNV and CDR2 is YYDKDF in the germline V gene (reference sequence). CDR3 protein: CATSRDRPGMFNEQYF. The CDR3 region has the DNA TGTGCCACCAGCAGAGATCGGCCGGGTATGTTCAACGAGCAGTACTTC.

The chain uses TRBV7-9 and TRBJ1-2; no clear D gene. V dropped 2 bases and J dropped 1 base, with 5 bases sitting between them. This CDR3 spans 13 amino acids. CDR1 is SEHNR and CDR2 is FQNEAQ in the germline V gene (reference sequence). CDR3 sequence (DNA): TGTGCCAGCAGCTTAACCAGTAACTATGGCTACACCTTC. Amino acids: CASSLTSNYGYTF.

This clone was seen more than once but under ten times. The chain links TRBV15 to TRBJ2-2; 7 bases agree with TRBD1. After removal of 8 bases from V and 4 bases from J, the junction contained 10 bases not matched to a gene. CDR1 and CDR2 (germline): LNHNV, YYDKDF (reference sequence). This CDR3 is 15 amino acids long. The CDR3 sequence: CATRGQGVGTGELFF. In nucleotides, the CDR3 is TGTGCCACCCGCGGGCAGGGGGTGGGCACCGGGGAGCTGTTTTTT.

V usage is TRBV2 and J usage is TRBJ2-7, with D perhaps matching TRBD2 (6 bases). V was pared by 6 bases and J by 3 bases, with 9 bases between. CDR1 is SNHLY and CDR2 is FYNNEI in the germline V gene. CDR3 size: 12 residues. DNA for the CDR3: TGTGCCAGCAGGCGGGACCTCTACGAGCAGTACTTC. Encoded protein: CASRRDLYEQYF.

The chain combines TRBV27 with TRBJ2-3; a possible D gene is TRBD1 (5 bases). The CDR3 is 14 residues long. Per germline, CDR1 MNHEY and CDR2 SMNVEV (reference sequence). With 6 bases removed from V and 0 bases from J, the gap between germline ends came to 10 bases. The CDR3 bases are TGTGCCAGCAGCCGAGACAGAAGCACAGATACGCAGTATTTT. It is translated as CASSRDRSTDTQYF.

V and J are TRBV10-3 and TRBJ1-2; 7 bases are a match to TRBD1. This CDR3 spans 12 amino acids. After removal of 11 bases from V and 5 bases from J, the junction contained 8 bases not matched to a gene. The germline gives CDR1 ENHRY, CDR2 SYGVKD. The CDR3, as DNA: TGTGCCGCCCGACAGGGAATGTATGGCTACACCTTC. Protein: CAARQGMYGYTF.

The rearrangement joins TRBV19 to TRBJ1-5; no firm D call. The CDR3 has 13 residues. The V and J ends lost 5 bases and 3 bases respectively, with 8 bases between them. CDR1 and CDR2 from the germline V gene are LNHDA and SQIVND (reference sequence). CDR3 region: CASSQSVNQPQHF. The CDR3 DNA reads TGTGCCAGTAGTCAGTCAGTCAATCAGCCCCAGCATTTT.

The chain couples TRBV4-3 to TRBJ1-3; 8 nucleotides match TRBD1. J was trimmed by 2 bases and V by 2 bases; bases with no gene match: 2. Germline V gene data show CDR1 as LGHNA and CDR2 as YSLEER. The CDR3 runs 15 residues. The CDR3 loop reads CASSQQGAPGNTIYF. The CDR3 bases are TGCGCCAGCAGCCAACAGGGGGCTCCTGGAAACACCATATATTTT.

Only a few counts were recorded for this clone. This rearrangement joins TRBV5-1 to TRBJ1-1; 10 bases map to TRBD1. The CDR3 loop spans 15 amino acids. Per germline, CDR1 SGHRS and CDR2 YFSETQ. V trimming: 4 bases; J trimming: 6 bases; junction bases outside the gene matches: 9. This CDR3 reads CASSLTGTGAAEAFF. CDR3 DNA: TGCGCCAGCAGCCTAACCGGGACAGGGGCGGCTGAAGCTTTCTTT. Supplemented by reference TRBV5-1 and TRBJ1-1, the full variable domain reads KAGVTQTPRYLIKTRGQQVTLSCSPISGHRSVSWYQQTPGQGLQFLFEYFSETQRNKGNFPGRFSGRQFSNSRSEMNVSTLELGDSALYLCASSLTGTGAAEAFFGQGTRLTVV.

The chain uses TRBV7-9 and TRBJ1-6; 8 nucleotides agree with TRBD1. Germline CDR1 and CDR2: SEHNR and FQNEAQ (reference sequence). CDR3 length equals 16 residues. J lost 11 bases, V lost 4 bases, and 13 bases had no gene match. The CDR3 nucleotides are TGTGCCAGCAGCTCGGGACAGGACAGCTTTATCGCACCCCTCCACTTT. Its protein is CASSSGQDSFIAPLHF.

The CDR3 sequence: CASSSTRNTGELFF. The CDR3 DNA follows: TGTGCCAGCAGCTCAACACGGAACACCGGGGAGCTGTTTTTT. The chain uses TRBV7-8 and TRBJ2-2; D remains unclear. In germline, CDR1 is SGHVS, CDR2 FQNEAQ. Trimming shortened V by 4 bases and J by 1 base, and 7 bases separated the two germline ends. The CDR3 covers 14 residues.

V usage is TRBV5-1 and J usage is TRBJ2-1; tentatively, D is TRBD1 (6 bases). The CDR3 is 16 residues long. V lost 7 bases and J lost 4, with 21 bases in between. Germline-derived CDR1 and CDR2 are SGHRS and YFSETQ. The CDR3, as DNA: TGCGCCAGCCTAGCAACCGAGGGGGAGCGGTACAATGAGCAGTTCTTC. Protein product: CASLATEGERYNEQFF.

The CDR3 DNA follows: TGTGCCAGCAGCATGGGGCCGGTCGTAGCCAAAAACATTCAGTACTTC. Protein product: CASSMGPVVAKNIQYF. The rearrangement uses TRBV7-2 and TRBJ2-4; TRBD1 might be the D (5 bases). Trimming removed 5 bases from V and 0 bases from J, with 14 bases in between. The CDR3 is made up of 16 amino acids. CDR1 is SGHTA, CDR2 FQGNSA, per germline.

This clone was detected only once. The V gene is TRBV30, the J gene TRBJ2-7; a possible D gene is TRBD2 (5 bases). The CDR3 runs 13 residues. The V end lost 0 bases, the J end lost 4 bases, and 10 bases lay between the germline ends. Per the germline V gene, CDR1 is GTSNPN and CDR2 is SVGIG (reference sequence). The CDR3 is CAWSVLSGYEQYF. As DNA, the CDR3 is TGTGCCTGGAGTGTACTATCGGGATACGAGCAGTACTTC.

This clone was seen only a few times. The chain recombines TRBV9 with TRBJ1-6; D possibly corresponds to TRBD1 (6 bases). Trimming shortened V by 0 bases and J by 3 bases, and 16 bases separated the two germline ends. The germline gives CDR1 SGDLS, CDR2 YYNGEE. The CDR3 spans 18 residues. The CDR3 DNA is TGTGCCAGCAGCGTAGCCCAGGGACAAGGGCTCTATAATTCACCCCTCCACTTT. This translates into CASSVAQGQGLYNSPLHF.

The chain links TRBV5-5 to TRBJ2-7, with D possibly being TRBD1 (6 bases). The germline CDR1 and CDR2 sequences are SGHKS and YYEKEE (reference sequence). This CDR3 contains 13 residues. V was trimmed by 1 base and J by 2 bases, leaving 7 bases between them. As DNA, the CDR3 is TGTGCCAGCAGCTTGCAGGGGACCTACGAGCAGTACTTC. It specifies CASSLQGTYEQYF.

This rearrangement joins TRBV6-1 to TRBJ2-4; possibly TRBD1 for D (6 bases). CDR1 is MNHNS, CDR2 SASEGT, per germline. The CDR3 is 16 residues long. V shed 4 bases and J shed 0 bases, with 13 bases lying between them. The CDR3 nucleotides are TGTGCCAGCAGTGGAACAGGGAGCTTAGCCAAAAACATTCAGTACTTC. Amino acids: CASSGTGSLAKNIQYF.